The clone carrying this T cell receptor (beta chain) was recorded once. V lost 4 bases and J 3 bases, leaving 13 bases between the germline ends. The CDR3 runs to 15 residues. Germline CDR1 is LNHDA and CDR2 is SQIVND (reference sequence). This specimen comes from a study of control samples from healthy donors and cancer patients. The protocol was immunoSEQ multiplex PCR, while the TCRdb copy is restricted to in-frame clones and leaves out a portion. The sample has fewer than 300,000 clones, approximately 80% seen once. The chain joins TRBV19 to TRBJ2-1, with a tentative D call TRBD2 (5 bases). The TCR sequence derives from a woman aged 55-70 years with lung cancer. The sequenced sample consisted of PBMCs. In DNA form, the CDR3 reads TGTGCCAGTAGTACCCTCAGCGGCGGCTACAATGAGCAGTTCTTC. It encodes CASSTLSGGYNEQFF.